Presented here are 22 T cell receptor beta chains from one specimen sequenced in a study of cytomegalovirus exposure and HLA in healthy donors. Libraries were prepared by immunoSEQ multiplex PCR; TCRdb keeps only in-frame clonotypes and omits some of them. The data hold approximately 150,000 clones, with roughly 80% observed a single time. The sample comprised PBMCs. The source is a man younger than 45 in good health and CMV-seropositive.

This chain connects TRBV10-3 to TRBJ1-4; D is unresolved. Germline V gene lookup returns CDR1 ENHRY and CDR2 SYGVKD. The V gene lost 0 bases and the J gene lost 4 bases, with 9 bases spanning the gap. The CDR3 is made up of 15 amino acids. The CDR3 here is CAISESGRDNEKLFF. The CDR3 DNA reads as TGTGCCATCAGTGAGTCTGGACGGGATAATGAAAAACTGTTTTTT.

This clone has just a few counts. V is TRBV30 and J is TRBJ1-3, with D possibly TRBD1 on 5 matching bases. CDR1 is GTSNPN, CDR2 SVGIG, per germline (reference sequence). V lost 4 bases, J lost 8 bases, and 9 bases lay in between. The CDR3 spans 11 residues. CDR3 bases: TGTGCCTGGACAGCCAGGGACACCATATATTTT. Translating it yields CAWTARDTIYF.

The chain recombines TRBV11-2 with TRBJ1-4, with 7 bases matching TRBD1. V lost 4 bases, J lost 6 bases, and 2 bases stayed unmatched. Germline V gene lookup returns CDR1 SGHAT and CDR2 FQNNGV. The length of the CDR3 is 13 residues. The CDR3 here is CASSSGTDEKLFF. CDR3 DNA sequence: TGTGCCAGCAGCTCTGGGACAGATGAAAAACTGTTTTTT.

A few counts support this clone. The V and J genes are TRBV19 and TRBJ2-1, with 9 bases aligning to TRBD2. V shed 5 bases, J shed 7 bases, and the junction held 18 bases outside the gene matches. The CDR3 length is 18 residues. Germline V gives CDR1 LNHDA, CDR2 SQIVND (reference sequence). CDR3 DNA sequence: TGTGCCAGTAGTCCCGGGAGGGTAGCGGGGGACTTAGGGAATGAGCAGTTCTTC. Protein sequence: CASSPGRVAGDLGNEQFF.

The CDR3 sequence is CASSGFRDSYEQYF. In DNA form, the CDR3 reads TGTGCCAGCAGTGGCTTCCGGGACAGCTACGAGCAGTACTTC. This rearrangement joins TRBV6-1 to TRBJ2-7; 7 bases are shared with TRBD1. CDR1 and CDR2 from the germline V gene are MNHNS and SASEGT. The CDR3 length is 14 residues. Losses at the gene ends were 4 bases for V and 3 bases for J; bases not matched to a gene: 6.

This clone has more than one count but fewer than ten. The sample holds other DNA sequences that translate to the same CDR3. The chain employs TRBV7-9 and TRBJ2-1; 12 positions match TRBD2. The CDR3 is 15 amino acids. Germline V CDR1 and CDR2: SEHNR, FQNEAQ (reference sequence). V shed 5 bases, J shed 3 bases, and the junction held 2 bases outside the gene matches. The CDR3 DNA follows: TGTGCCAGCAGCCCGGGACTAGCGGGCTACAATGAGCAGTTCTTC. The encoded protein is CASSPGLAGYNEQFF.

This chain uses TRBV7-6 with TRBJ2-5; TRBD1 aligns across 9 bases. Germline V gene sequence: CDR1 SGHVS, CDR2 FNYEAQ. The V gene end was trimmed by 5 bases and the J gene end by 3 bases; junction bases not matched to a gene: 4. The CDR3 totals 14 residues. The DNA of the CDR3 is TGTGCCAGCAGCCGGACAGGGGCCAAAGAGACCCAGTACTTC. Translated: CASSRTGAKETQYF.

The rearrangement joins TRBV6-5 to TRBJ1-2; D might be TRBD1 (5 bases). V was clipped by 7 bases and J by 4 bases, with 16 bases between them. The germline CDR1 and CDR2 sequences are MNHEY and SVGAGI. The CDR3 has 14 amino acids. Here the CDR3 reads CASKLSQGTYGYTF. The CDR3 DNA sequence: TGTGCCAGCAAACTGAGCCAGGGAACCTATGGCTACACCTTC.

This chain links TRBV9 with TRBJ2-7; 7 nucleotides match TRBD1. CDR1 is SGDLS and CDR2 is YYNGEE in the germline V gene. The CDR3 loop spans 14 amino acids. V lost 3 bases and J lost 6; bases outside the gene matches: 9. This chain's CDR3 is CASSAPGQPLEQYF. In nucleotides, the CDR3 is TGTGCCAGCAGCGCCCCGGGACAGCCCCTCGAGCAGTACTTC. Full variable domain (missing parts from reference TRBV9 and TRBJ2-7): DSGVTQTPKHLITATGQRVTLRCSPRSGDLSVYWYQQSLDQGLQFLIQYYNGEERAKGNILERFSAQQFPDLHSELNLSSLELGDSALYFCASSAPGQPLEQYFGPGTRLTVT.

The chain joins TRBV19 to TRBJ2-7; 9 nucleotides line up with TRBD1. Germline assignment: CDR1 LNHDA and CDR2 SQIVND (reference sequence). CDR3 size: 10 residues. V trimming: 8 bases; J trimming: 8 bases; junction bases outside the gene matches: 1. The CDR3 region is CASGTGKQYF. In DNA, the CDR3 is TGTGCCAGTGGGACAGGGAAGCAGTACTTC.

In DNA form, the CDR3 reads TGTGCCAGCAGTGAACTCCTACCGGGTGAGCAGTTCTTC. Protein sequence: CASSELLPGEQFF. J is TRBJ2-1 and V is TRBV2; D is unclear. The V end lost 2 bases, the J end lost 9 bases, and 11 bases lay between the germline ends. Germline lookup yields CDR1 SNHLY and CDR2 FYNNEI. CDR3 length: 13 amino acids.

The rearrangement joins TRBV6-5 to TRBJ2-7, with TRBD1 as a possible D gene (5 bases). Trimming stripped 1 base from V and 5 bases from J, with 12 bases between. Germline V lookup: CDR1 MNHEY, CDR2 SVGAGI. The CDR3 contains 14 residues. The DNA of the CDR3 is TGTGCCAGCAGTTACTGGCAGGGCGCCGACGAGCAGTACTTC. Translation gives CASSYWQGADEQYF.

This sequence joins TRBV4-1 and TRBJ1-4; D not certain. Germline-derived CDR1 and CDR2 are MGHRA and YSYEKL. The CDR3 runs to 13 residues. The V end was cut by 4 bases, the J end by 8 bases, with 11 bases between. The CDR3 protein is CASSLIPREKLFF. CDR3 coding DNA: TGCGCCAGCAGCCTTATACCGAGGGAAAAACTGTTTTTT.

This clone was found a few times. The chain carries TRBV27 and TRBJ1-1, with D possibly being TRBD1 (6 bases). The V gene lost 8 bases and the J gene lost 0 bases, with 10 bases spanning the gap. The length of the CDR3 is 13 residues. CDR1 is MNHEY and CDR2 is SMNVEV in the germline V gene (reference sequence). CDR3 residues: CASLYRVNTEAFF. Here the CDR3 DNA reads TGTGCCAGCCTTTACAGGGTGAACACTGAAGCTTTCTTT.

The chain couples TRBV6-5 to TRBJ1-1; TRBD1 matches at 11 bases. The CDR3 has 14 amino acids. The V gene end was trimmed by 5 bases and the J gene end by 11 bases; junction bases not matched to a gene: 10. From germline, CDR1 is MNHEY and CDR2 SVGAGI. The DNA for the CDR3 is TGTGCCAGCAGTCTTACCGGACAGGGGGCAACGGCTTTCTTT. Translating it yields CASSLTGQGATAFF.

This clone was seen a handful of times. V is TRBV19 and J is TRBJ1-1; tentatively, D is TRBD1 (6 bases). V was pared by 7 bases and J by 0 bases, with 9 bases between. The germline gives CDR1 LNHDA, CDR2 SQIVND (reference sequence). CDR3 length equals 13 residues. The CDR3 DNA reads TGTGCCAGTAATGGGGGCGTGAACACTGAAGCTTTCTTT. Its protein is CASNGGVNTEAFF.

J is TRBJ2-7 and V is TRBV11-2; 7 nucleotides align to TRBD2. V shed 1 base, J shed 6 bases, and the junction held 3 bases outside the gene matches. Per germline, CDR1 SGHAT and CDR2 FQNNGV. The length of the CDR3 is 13 residues. The CDR3 DNA reads as TGTGCCAGCAGCTTAGGCAAGCGGGGCGAGCAGTACTTC. This translates into CASSLGKRGEQYF.

V is TRBV7-3 and J is TRBJ2-5, with D unresolved. Looked up from germline, CDR1 is SGHTA and CDR2 is FQGTGA. V was trimmed by 5 bases and J by 5 bases, leaving 15 bases between them. The CDR3 totals 14 residues. The DNA for the CDR3 is TGTGCCAGCAGCCTAGGCCCCGCCAAGGAGACCCAGTACTTC. Translation: CASSLGPAKETQYF.

The chain combines TRBV9 with TRBJ1-2; 7 bases are a match to TRBD1. Germline V lookup: CDR1 SGDLS, CDR2 YYNGEE. J lost 0 bases, V lost 3 bases, and 8 bases had no gene match. The CDR3 length is 16 residues. Here the CDR3 DNA reads TGTGCCAGCAGCGAAGGACCGGGACAGTCTAACTATGGCTACACCTTC. It encodes CASSEGPGQSNYGYTF.

The chain uses TRBV30 and TRBJ2-7, with D perhaps TRBD1 (6 bases). With 8 bases removed from V and 2 bases from J, the gap between germline ends came to 13 bases. Germline V gene lookup returns CDR1 GTSNPN and CDR2 SVGIG (reference sequence). The length of the CDR3 is 12 residues. CDR3 region: CAGSGQTYEQYF. The CDR3 DNA reads as TGTGCCGGCTCCGGACAGACCTACGAGCAGTACTTC.

V and J are TRBV18 and TRBJ1-2; 7 positions match TRBD1. Germline V gene lookup returns CDR1 KGHSH and CDR2 LQKENI. The CDR3 sequence is 14 residues long. V lost 1 base to trimming and J lost 3 bases; unmatched junction nucleotides: 2. The CDR3 protein is CASSPQGADYGYTF. The CDR3 DNA is TGTGCCAGCTCACCACAGGGGGCAGACTATGGCTACACCTTC.

The CDR3, as DNA: TGTGCCAGCAGCTCCCGAGGGGGTTTTAATTCACCCCTCCACTTT. This gives the protein CASSSRGGFNSPLHF. The J gene is TRBJ1-6, the V gene TRBV11-2; tentatively, D is TRBD1 (6 bases). V was pared by 4 bases and J by 6 bases, with 13 bases between. Germline V gene sequence: CDR1 SGHAT, CDR2 FQNNGV. This CDR3 contains 15 residues.